The clone carrying this T cell receptor beta chain was observed at least ten times. This CDR3 has 15 residues. CDR1 is LNHNV and CDR2 is YYDKDF in the germline V gene (reference sequence). V shed 0 bases, J shed 2 bases, and the junction held 4 bases outside the gene matches. Generated by immunoSEQ multiplex PCR, the TCRdb table keeps only in-frame clones and is missing some. The table includes about 180,000 clones, roughly 80% detected once. The data derive from a study of blood T cell repertoires in COVID-19. The chain uses TRBV15 and TRBJ2-7; 7 nucleotides agree with TRBD2. The sequencing input was PBMCs or T cells enriched from blood (not recorded which). The clonotype comes from a man between 60 and 70 years old who had been exposed to COVID-19. CDR3 in amino acids: CATSREGGEAYEQYF. The CDR3 DNA reads as TGTGCCACCAGCAGAGAGGGAGGGGAAGCCTACGAGCAGTACTTC.